Shown below are 16 T cell receptor beta chains from a single sample sequenced in a study of glioma-infiltrating T cells. Using RNA template, CDR3s of TCR alpha and beta were amplified with iRepertoire arm-PCR. TCRdb recomputed calls from the multiplex PCR reads with MiXCR, one row per CDR3 protein. Of under 200,000 distinct CDR3 sequences detected, approximately 30% appear once; the ten largest clones hold 20%. The sample was glioma tissue, nonneoplastic brain tissue, or PBMCs (not recorded which). The origin of the receptors is a human donor with low-grade glioma or glioblastoma, undergoing nonglioma brain surgery, or in good health (not recorded which).

This clonotype has at least ten counts. This chain uses TRBV7-2 with TRBJ2-3; 7 bases are shared with TRBD2. The CDR3 runs to 13 residues. Germline V gene sequence: CDR1 SGHTA, CDR2 FQGNSA. The V gene end was trimmed by 5 bases and the J gene end by 3 bases; junction bases not matched to a gene: 2. The DNA of the CDR3 is TGTGCCAGCAGCCGAGCGGGGACAGATACGCAGTATTTT. It is translated as CASSRAGTDTQYF. The whole variable domain, filled in from reference TRBV7-2 and TRBJ2-3, reads GAGVSQSPSNKVTEKGKDVELRCDPISGHTALYWYRQSLGQGLEFLIYFQGNSAPDKSGLPSDRFSAERTGGSVSTLTIQRTQQEDSAVYLCASSRAGTDTQYFGPGTRLTVL.

Ten or more counts support this clonotype. The chain carries TRBV29-1 and TRBJ2-2, with D unclear. V lost 4 bases, J lost 7 bases, and 7 bases lay in between. Per the germline V gene, CDR1 is SQVTM and CDR2 is ANQGSEA. The CDR3 totals 11 residues. The CDR3 DNA follows: TGCAGCGTTGCGTCAGTCGGGGAGCTGTTTTTT. It is translated as CSVASVGELFF.

In the case of this clonotype: This may come from a read error, since a much larger clone is one base off. CDR3 region: CASSPGIYHCYTF. For the CDR3, the DNA is TGTGCCAGTTCCCCCGGGATTTACCATTGCTACACCTTC. V and J are TRBV19 and TRBJ1-2; D unresolved. This CDR3 region has 13 residues. V was shortened by 8 bases and J by 9 bases, with 19 bases between the two germline ends. Looked up from germline, CDR1 is LNHDA and CDR2 is SQIVND (reference sequence). Combining the CDR3 with reference TRBV19 and TRBJ1-2 gives the whole variable domain DGGITQSPKYLFRKEGQNVTLSCEQNLNHDAMYWYRQDPGQGLRLIYYSQIVNDFQKGDIAEGYSVSREKKESFPLTVTSAQKNPTAFYLCASSPGIYHCYTFGSGTRLTVV.

Ten or more counts support this clonotype. The V and J genes are TRBV6-2 or TRBV6-3 and TRBJ1-4; no clear D. Germline lookup yields CDR1 MNHEY and CDR2 SVGEGT. This CDR3 region has 12 residues. The V gene lost 5 bases and the J gene lost 4 bases, with 5 bases spanning the gap. Here the CDR3 reads CASSPVNEKLFF. CDR3 coding DNA: TGTGCCAGCAGTCCTGTTAATGAAAAACTGTTTTTT.

In its sample, this clonotype was seen many times. This chain joins TRBV6-1 and TRBJ2-7, with D possibly matching TRBD2 (5 bases). There are 15 residues in the CDR3. Germline V gene lookup returns CDR1 MNHNS and CDR2 SASEGT. Between the trimmed V and J ends, which lost 2 bases and 0 bases, there was a span of 11 bases. DNA of the CDR3: TGTGCCAGCAGTGAATCGCTGGGGAGCTCCTACGAGCAGTACTTC. Translation: CASSESLGSSYEQYF.

This clonotype was seen repeatedly, ten times or more. The rearrangement uses TRBV6-2 or TRBV6-3 and TRBJ2-1; 14 bases match TRBD2. Looked up from germline, CDR1 is MNHEY and CDR2 is SVGEGT. CDR3 length: 15 amino acids. V shed 2 bases and J 9 bases; nucleotides not matched to a gene: 3. The CDR3 sequence: CASSYGTSGSLEQFF. The CDR3 DNA is TGTGCCAGCAGTTACGGGACTAGCGGGAGTCTTGAGCAGTTCTTC.

The table lists this clonotype with many counts. V usage is TRBV6-1 and J usage is TRBJ2-4, with D uncertain. Trimming left V 6 bases short and J 2 bases short, with 14 bases between. CDR1 and CDR2 from the germline V gene are MNHNS and SASEGT. The length of the CDR3 is 15 residues. DNA of the CDR3: TGTGCCAGCAGCAATCAGTTGGTATCCAAAAACATTCAGTACTTC. It is translated as CASSNQLVSKNIQYF.

Concerning this clonotype itself: Just one base apart from a much larger clone, this may be a read error. The chain is built from TRBV29-1 and TRBJ1-2; 7 positions agree with TRBD1. V shed 2 bases and J 6 bases; nucleotides not matched to a gene: 6. Germline lookup yields CDR1 SQVTM and CDR2 ANQGSEA. The CDR3 loop spans 13 amino acids. DNA of the CDR3: TGCAGCGTTGAAAGGGGGACAGTGGATGGCTACACCTTC. Protein product: CSVERGTVDGYTF.

This chain uses TRBV28 with TRBJ1-5; no firm D call. This CDR3 spans 15 amino acids. V lost 7 bases, J lost 6 bases, and 19 bases lay in between. CDR1 and CDR2 (germline): MDHEN, SYDVKM. The CDR3 DNA sequence: TGTGCCAGCACTGGCGGGGAGGTGGAGGTTCAGCCCCAGCATTTT. Amino acids: CASTGGEVEVQPQHF.

Remarks on this clonotype: With a much larger clone just one base away, this may be a read error. The CDR3 is CASSHLQAIGSPLHF. The CDR3 DNA reads as TGTGCCAGCAGCCATCTACAGGCGATAGGTTCGCCCCTCCACTTT. V usage is TRBV4-2 and J usage is TRBJ1-6, with a weak D call TRBD1 (5 bases). The germline V gene encodes CDR1 LGHNA and CDR2 YNFKEQ. V was pared by 3 bases and J by 13 bases, with 19 bases between. The CDR3 is 15 amino acids.

In regard to this clonotype: The junction departs from germline at one end; a sequencing error may be responsible. The chain carries TRBV18 and TRBJ2-1; D unclear. The CDR3 totals 13 residues. Germline lookup yields CDR1 KGHSH and CDR2 LQKENI. The CDR3: CASSRDIYNERFF. CDR3 nucleotide sequence: TGTGCCAGCTCACGTGACATTTACAATGAGCGGTTCTTC. Drawing the rest from reference TRBV18 and TRBJ2-1, the complete variable domain is NAGVMQNPRHLVRRRGQEARLRCSPMKGHSHVYWYRQLPEEGLKFMVYLQKENIIDESGMPKERFSAEFPKEGPSILRIQQVVRGDSAAYFCASSRDIYNERFFGPGTRLTVL.

This clonotype came up once. A read error may explain this, as a much larger clone is one base away. This sequence joins TRBV15 and TRBJ1-2; 11 bases are shared with TRBD1. The CDR3 runs to 17 residues. The V gene's germline CDR1 is LNHNV and CDR2 YYDKDF (reference sequence). CDR3 sequence (DNA): TGTGCCACCGGCAGGGGACAGGGGGAAAGGAGGGCCTATGGCTACACCTTC. Residues: CATGRGQGERRAYGYTF. Full variable domain (remainder filled in from reference TRBV15 and TRBJ1-2): DAMVIQNPRYQVTQFGKPVTLSCSQTLNHNVMYWYQQKSSQAPKLLFHYYDKDFNNEADTPDNFQSRRPNTSFCFLDIRSPGLGDTAMYLCATGRGQGERRAYGYTFGSGTRLTVV.

In its sample, this clonotype was seen many times. V gene TRBV6-5 combines with J gene TRBJ2-3; 7 nucleotides line up with TRBD2. The V and J ends lost 2 bases and 5 bases, in that order; junction bases with no gene match: 4. CDR1 and CDR2 from the germline V gene are MNHEY and SVGAGI. The CDR3 runs to 14 residues. As DNA, the CDR3 is TGTGCCAGCAGTTACCGAGGACTAGTAGATACGCAGTATTTT. Protein product: CASSYRGLVDTQYF.

The chain links TRBV20-1 to TRBJ2-7, with D possibly TRBD1 on 6 matching bases. CDR1 DFQATT and CDR2 SNEGSKA come from the germline V gene (reference sequence). The CDR3 has 13 amino acids. CDR3 sequence: CRSQQGTRGEQYF. For the CDR3, the DNA is TGCCGTTCTCAGCAGGGGACCCGTGGCGAGCAGTACTTC.

A word on this clonotype: With a much larger clone just one base away, this may be a read error. The chain is built from TRBV11-2 and TRBJ2-1, with 8 bases matching TRBD1. Per the germline V gene, CDR1 is SGHAT and CDR2 is FQNNGV. This CDR3 has 14 amino acids. In DNA, the CDR3 is TGTGCCAGCAGTTCACAGGGGGTCTACAATGAGGAGTTCTTC. It is translated as CASSSQGVYNEEFF. Based on the CDR3 plus reference TRBV11-2 and TRBJ2-1, the full variable domain is EAGVAQSPRYKIIEKRQSVAFWCNPISGHATLYWYQQILGQGPKLLIQFQNNGVVDDSQLPKDRFSAERLKGVDSTLKIQPAKLEDSAVYLCASSSQGVYNEEFFGPGTRLTVL.

At least ten counts were recorded for this clonotype. The rearrangement joins TRBV6-1 to TRBJ2-3, with D perhaps TRBD1 (6 bases). V lost 5 bases and J 4 bases, leaving 10 bases between the germline ends. The CDR3 is made up of 13 amino acids. Germline V gene sequence: CDR1 MNHNS, CDR2 SASEGT. CDR3 amino acids: CASSNRAPDTQYF. The CDR3 region has the DNA TGTGCCAGCAGTAACAGGGCCCCAGATACGCAGTATTTT.